Below, one T cell receptor (beta chain) is given with its context. Its antigen is not identified. This record comes from a study of vaccination and CD4 T cells after COVID-19. For the study at large: Two of the convalescents were Hispanic, and the group consisted of six males and four females.

Cultured CD4+ T cell DNA was sequenced using the Oncomine TCR Beta short-read assay. MiXCR, run by TCRdb on the PCR reads, gives a single entry per CDR3 protein. In the table there are roughly 10,000 distinct CDR3 sequences, around 60% of which are singletons. Germline-derived CDR1 and CDR2 are MDHEN and SYDVKM. Trimming shortened V by 5 bases and J by 1 base, and 8 bases separated the two germline ends. The CDR3 totals 13 residues. Indicated treatment: approximately nine-day PBMC culture with coronavirus spike peptide pools or control peptides (ViraFEST assay). Sequencing was carried out using CD4+ T cells from blood, cultured in vitro. V and J are TRBV28 and TRBJ1-2; D is ambiguous. The receptor comes from a human donor who had recovered from COVID-19. Here the CDR3 reads CASSTYFNYGYTF. CDR3 coding DNA: TGTGCCAGCAGTACGTACTTTAACTATGGCTACACCTTC.